Each of the 22 T cell receptor beta chains below was sequenced from the same sample in a study of T cells in Graves' hyperthyroidism and ophthalmopathy. The TCR beta CDR3 regions underwent amplification using RNA transcripts as the source. TCR CDR3 underwent first-round RT-PCR with the HTBI primer set. TCRdb processed the multiplex PCR reads anew with MiXCR; each CDR3 protein has one entry. The data contain 350,000 to 450,000 distinct CDR3 sequences, approximately 13% of them seen just once; the ten biggest clones take up approximately 10%. Specimen: blood. Receptors originate from a woman aged 55-69 years with Graves' hyperthyroidism.

This clonotype was found once. The chain links TRBV27 to TRBJ2-7; D could derive from TRBD1 or TRBD2 (5 bases each). CDR3 length: 13 amino acids. Germline assignment: CDR1 MNHEY and CDR2 SMNVEV (reference sequence). V gave up 7 bases and J gave up 4 bases, with 14 bases separating them. CDR3 region: CASTPGAGYEQYF. The CDR3 bases are TGTGCCAGCACCCCCGGGGCAGGGTACGAGCAGTACTTC.

In its sample, this clonotype was seen many times. This chain uses TRBV5-8 with TRBJ1-2, with 10 nucleotides matching TRBD1. CDR1 is SGHTS, CDR2 YDEGEE, per germline. The V gene end was trimmed by 4 bases and the J gene end by 4 bases; junction bases not matched to a gene: 4. The CDR3 covers 14 residues. The CDR3 here is CASSPRDRGYGYTF. Written as DNA, the CDR3 is TGTGCCAGCAGCCCGAGGGACAGGGGCTATGGCTACACCTTC.

This clonotype was counted at least ten times. This chain uses TRBV3-1 with TRBJ1-1; D is unclear. The germline gives CDR1 LGHDT, CDR2 YNNKEL (reference sequence). The ends were cut back, 4 bases at V and 1 base at J, with 10 bases in the middle. The CDR3 is 14 residues long. CDR3 in amino acids: CASSLYDTNTEAFF. The CDR3 nucleotides read TGTGCCAGCAGCCTCTATGACACGAACACTGAAGCTTTCTTT.

This clonotype has just a few counts. The chain combines TRBV20-1 with TRBJ2-1; D is possibly TRBD1 or TRBD2 (5 bases each). Between the trimmed V and J ends, which lost 5 bases and 1 base, there was a span of 12 bases. Germline V gene lookup returns CDR1 DFQATT and CDR2 SNEGSKA (reference sequence). CDR3 length equals 14 residues. The CDR3 loop reads CSAYTRGSYNEQFF. DNA of the CDR3: TGCAGTGCTTATACTAGGGGATCCTACAATGAGCAGTTCTTC.

There are many counts of this clonotype. The V gene is TRBV6-5, the J gene TRBJ2-3, with D possibly matching TRBD1 (6 bases). The CDR3 runs 15 residues. Germline CDR1 is MNHEY and CDR2 is SVGAGI. The V end was cut by 0 bases, the J end by 5 bases, with 12 bases between. The CDR3 reads CASSYSGQFRDTQYF. The CDR3 DNA reads as TGTGCCAGCAGTTACTCCGGACAGTTTAGAGATACGCAGTATTTT.

The genes are TRBV5-1 and TRBJ1-5; no clear D. Between the trimmed V and J ends, which lost 0 bases and 0 bases, there was a span of 7 bases. The CDR3 is made up of 15 amino acids. The germline gives CDR1 SGHRS, CDR2 YFSETQ. The CDR3 DNA reads TGCGCCAGCAGCTTGGGGGGATTTAGCAATCAGCCCCAGCATTTT. This codes for CASSLGGFSNQPQHF.

Concerning this clonotype: Given a much more abundant clone one base away, this may be a read error. Written as DNA, the CDR3 is TGTACCAGCAGGGGGCCCCGTGGCTTTGGAGATACGCAGTATTTT. Protein: CTSRGPRGFGDTQYF. The chain combines TRBV2 with TRBJ2-3; 8 nucleotides agree with TRBD1. Germline V gives CDR1 SNHLY, CDR2 FYNNEI. The CDR3 runs 15 residues.

The genes are TRBV5-1 and TRBJ2-1; a possible D gene is TRBD2 (5 bases). The V gene lost 4 bases and the J gene lost 10 bases, with 21 bases spanning the gap. This CDR3 spans 15 amino acids. Germline V CDR1 and CDR2: SGHRS, YFSETQ. CDR3 DNA: TGCGCCAGCAGCCAAGCCCGAGGGAGCTCCTACGAGCAGTTCTTC. Its protein product is CASSQARGSSYEQFF.

This clonotype was seen ten or more times. The CDR3 sequence is CASSPLPRGRRDTQYF. CDR3 sequence (DNA): TGTGCCAGCAGCCCTCTACCCAGGGGGCGAAGAGATACGCAGTATTTT. The rearrangement links TRBV7-8 to TRBJ2-3; 8 bases are shared with TRBD1. Trimming took 5 bases from V and 5 from J; bases not matched to a gene: 12. The CDR3 covers 16 residues. Germline V CDR1 and CDR2: SGHVS, FQNEAQ.

V and J are TRBV20-1 and TRBJ2-7, with TRBD2 matching 10 bases. Trimming removed 0 bases from V and 0 bases from J; junction bases left unmatched: 8. The CDR3 loop spans 17 amino acids. Per the germline V gene, CDR1 is DFQATT and CDR2 is SNEGSKA (reference sequence). CDR3: CSARDRSGRANSYEQYF. The CDR3 bases are TGCAGTGCTAGAGATAGAAGCGGGAGGGCCAACTCCTACGAGCAGTACTTC.

This clonotype came up many times. The genes are TRBV12-3 or TRBV12-4 and TRBJ2-7, with D possibly matching TRBD2 (5 bases). This CDR3 is built from 13 residues. The germline V and J ends were trimmed by 3 bases and 4 bases, with 10 bases remaining between them. The CDR3, as DNA: TGTGCCAGCAGTTTTTATAGGAGGTACGAGCAGTACTTC. It translates to CASSFYRRYEQYF.

This clonotype was counted only a few times. The chain employs TRBV20-1 and TRBJ2-7; D unresolved. CDR1 is DFQATT and CDR2 is SNEGSKA in the germline V gene (reference sequence). V lost 3 bases to trimming and J lost 3 bases, with 18 bases between them. The CDR3 is 15 amino acids. In nucleotides, the CDR3 is TGCAGTGCTAGGGAATCCTTCGGCGGAGACTACGAGCAGTACTTC. Protein: CSARESFGGDYEQYF.

Ten or more counts support this clonotype. V is TRBV3-1 and J is TRBJ1-1, with a tentative D call TRBD1 (5 bases). CDR1 is LGHDT, CDR2 YNNKEL, per germline (reference sequence). V lost 6 bases, J lost 1 base, and 12 bases lay in between. The CDR3 spans 14 residues. The CDR3 nucleotides are TGTGCCAGCAGTCTCGGGGGGGAGAACACTGAAGCTTTCTTT. It is translated as CASSLGGENTEAFF.

Many counts were recorded for this clonotype. The chain carries TRBV10-3 and TRBJ2-1, with 7 bases fitting TRBD1. V shed 7 bases, J shed 5 bases, and the junction held 5 bases outside the gene matches. Per germline, CDR1 ENHRY and CDR2 SYGVKD. The length of the CDR3 is 13 residues. CDR3 sequence (DNA): TGTGCCATCACCGGACAGGAAGACAATGAGCAGTTCTTC. It yields the protein CAITGQEDNEQFF.

This clonotype showed up many times. The J gene is TRBJ2-7, the V gene TRBV7-9; the match to TRBD1 covers 7 bases. The CDR3 is 15 amino acids. Trimming cost V 5 bases and J 0 bases; bases outside gene matches: 7. Germline loops: CDR1 SEHNR, CDR2 FQNEAQ (reference sequence). CDR3 in DNA: TGTGCCAGCAGCGAACAGGGGCCCCTCTCCTACGAGCAGTACTTC. Translation gives CASSEQGPLSYEQYF.

This clonotype showed up many times. The chain carries TRBV3-1 and TRBJ1-2, with TRBD1 as a possible D gene (5 bases). Germline CDR1 is LGHDT and CDR2 is YNNKEL (reference sequence). The CDR3 extends over 14 amino acids. V was trimmed by 4 bases and J by 8 bases, leaving 17 bases between them. This CDR3 is CASSLDSRGGGYTF. For the CDR3, the DNA is TGTGCCAGCAGCCTCGACAGCCGTGGAGGGGGCTACACCTTC. Full variable domain (remainder filled in from reference TRBV3-1 and TRBJ1-2): DTAVSQTPKYLVTQMGNDKSIKCEQNLGHDTMYWYKQDSKKFLKIMFSYNNKELIINETVPNRFSPKSPDKAHLNLHINSLELGDSAVYFCASSLDSRGGGYTFGSGTRLTVV.

At least ten counts were recorded for this clonotype. CDR3 in DNA: TGTGCCAGCAGCCTATGGGAGCCTAGTCCCTACAATGAGCAGTTCTTC. This sequence encodes CASSLWEPSPYNEQFF. J is TRBJ2-1 and V is TRBV11-2; maybe TRBD2 (5 bases). Trimming removed 5 bases from V and 2 bases from J, with 16 bases in between. Germline V gene data show CDR1 as SGHAT and CDR2 as FQNNGV. This CDR3 comprises 16 residues.

The CDR3 protein is CASSSAGVRYNEQFF. CDR3 sequence (DNA): TGTGCCAGCAGTTCAGCGGGAGTGAGGTACAATGAGCAGTTCTTC. The chain has TRBV25-1 and TRBJ2-1, with 8 bases fitting TRBD2. The V segment lost 5 bases and the J segment 4 bases; nucleotides outside the gene matches: 7. The CDR3 totals 15 residues. The germline V gene encodes CDR1 MGHDK and CDR2 SYGVNS.

This clonotype was observed at least ten times. The chain combines TRBV7-9 with TRBJ2-3, with unresolved D. The CDR3 spans 14 residues. Per germline, CDR1 SEHNR and CDR2 FQNEAQ (reference sequence). The V end was cut by 4 bases, the J end by 3 bases, with 11 bases between. CDR3 sequence: CASSSQLWTDTQYF. Here the CDR3 DNA reads TGTGCCAGCAGCTCTCAGCTCTGGACAGATACGCAGTATTTT.

This clonotype was observed many times. The chain recombines TRBV20-1 with TRBJ2-3, with 10 bases that match TRBD2. CDR1 is DFQATT and CDR2 is SNEGSKA in the germline V gene (reference sequence). With V trimmed by 3 bases and J by 4 bases, 7 bases remained unmatched. CDR3 length: 15 amino acids. CDR3 amino acids: CSARASGTSADTQYF. Written as DNA, the CDR3 is TGCAGTGCTAGGGCTTCCGGGACTAGCGCAGATACGCAGTATTTT.

This clonotype was seen many times. V gene TRBV7-6 combines with J gene TRBJ2-7; TRBD2 agrees at 12 bases. Germline V lookup: CDR1 SGHVS, CDR2 FNYEAQ. Trimming removed 5 bases from V and 5 bases from J; junction bases left unmatched: 7. CDR3 size: 15 residues. The DNA of the CDR3 is TGTGCCAGCAGCAAGACTAGCGGGAGAGGGCACGAGCAGTACTTC. Its translation is CASSKTSGRGHEQYF.

This clonotype was seen repeatedly, ten times or more. The chain's CDR3 is CASRSQGRKPYEQYF. CDR3 bases: TGTGCCAGCAGGTCACAGGGGAGAAAGCCCTACGAGCAGTACTTC. The rearrangement uses TRBV7-9 and TRBJ2-7; 7 bases fit TRBD1. V shed 6 bases, J shed 2 bases, and the junction held 10 bases outside the gene matches. The CDR3 has 15 residues. Germline V gene sequence: CDR1 SEHNR, CDR2 FQNEAQ (reference sequence).